These 22 T cell receptor beta chains were all obtained from the same sample, sequenced in a study of blood T cell repertoires in COVID-19. Here immunoSEQ multiplex PCR was the method, and the copy in TCRdb shows in-frame clones only, minus some. This table holds fewer than 500,000 clones, 86% found once. The sequencing sample was made of peripheral blood. These receptors were collected from a woman aged 25 to 45 with active or convalescent COVID-19.

This chain links TRBV27 with TRBJ1-5; D is uncertain. CDR1 is MNHEY and CDR2 is SMNVEV in the germline V gene (reference sequence). The CDR3 consists of 13 residues. V lost 8 bases and J lost 1, with 9 bases in between. The CDR3 DNA reads TGTGCCAGCGGCCTGAGGAGCAATCAGCCCCAGCATTTT. The encoded protein is CASGLRSNQPQHF.

The table lists this clone with a count of one. The chain uses TRBV7-6 and TRBJ2-3; TRBD2 aligns across 10 bases. Germline CDR1 is SGHVS and CDR2 is FNYEAQ. CDR3 length: 17 residues. With 1 base clipped from V and 4 bases from J, the junction kept 8 bases outside the gene matches. Here the CDR3 DNA reads TGTGCCAGCAGCTTAGGGAGCGGGGGGGCCGCAGCAGATACGCAGTATTTT. Protein: CASSLGSGGAAADTQYF.

This chain connects TRBV18 to TRBJ2-3; no clear D. Germline lookup yields CDR1 KGHSH and CDR2 LQKENI. Between the trimmed V and J ends, which lost 5 bases and 0 bases, there was a span of 12 bases. CDR3 size: 15 residues. The CDR3 DNA reads TGTGCCAGCTCATTTAGAGAGTCCAGCACAGATACGCAGTATTTT. It translates to CASSFRESSTDTQYF.

The rearrangement links TRBV5-1 to TRBJ1-1; D gene ambiguous. Trimming removed 3 bases at V and 0 bases at J, with 18 bases between. There are 17 residues in the CDR3. Germline V gene sequence: CDR1 SGHRS, CDR2 YFSETQ. The CDR3 here is CASSSSGNPLLNTEAFF. Written as DNA, the CDR3 is TGCGCCAGCAGCTCTAGCGGGAACCCTCTCCTGAACACTGAAGCTTTCTTT.

A single count supports this clone. The chain joins TRBV5-1 to TRBJ2-1; tentative D call: TRBD1 (8 bases). Looked up from germline, CDR1 is SGHRS and CDR2 is YFSETQ. The CDR3 sequence is 14 residues long. V lost 7 bases to trimming and J lost 10 bases, with 21 bases between them. CDR3 DNA: TGCGCCAGCCAAACAGGGGGGGTAGCGGGCGAGCAGTTCTTC. Its translation: CASQTGGVAGEQFF.

This sequence joins TRBV11-2 and TRBJ1-2; D unclear. The CDR3 sequence is 13 residues long. CDR1 SGHAT and CDR2 FQNNGV come from the germline V gene. V lost 5 bases and J lost 2, with 9 bases in between. The CDR3 sequence: CASSVGANYGYTF. CDR3 in DNA: TGTGCCAGCAGCGTGGGCGCGAACTATGGCTACACCTTC.

Only one count was recorded for this clone. The chain combines TRBV7-9 with TRBJ2-7; D might be TRBD2 (6 bases). The CDR3 is made up of 17 amino acids. Germline-derived CDR1 and CDR2 are SEHNR and FQNEAQ (reference sequence). Trimming took off 0 bases at V and 0 bases at J, with 15 bases between the two ends. CDR3 in amino acids: CASSLALGGSSSYEQYF. In DNA form, the CDR3 reads TGTGCCAGCAGCTTAGCGCTCGGGGGATCGAGCTCCTACGAGCAGTACTTC.

The rearrangement links TRBV5-4 to TRBJ1-2; TRBD1 matches at 8 bases. Germline CDR1 SGHNT, CDR2 YYREEE (reference sequence). With V trimmed by 3 bases and J by 5 bases, 9 bases remained unmatched. The CDR3 is 15 amino acids. The CDR3 protein is CASSSDLGQVYGYTF. Written as DNA, the CDR3 is TGTGCCAGCAGCTCCGACCTGGGACAGGTTTATGGCTACACCTTC.

V and J are TRBV6-5 and TRBJ2-1, with TRBD2 matching 7 bases. From germline, CDR1 is MNHEY and CDR2 SVGAGI. The CDR3 spans 15 residues. After removal of 6 bases from V and 0 bases from J, the junction contained 5 bases not matched to a gene. In nucleotides, the CDR3 is TGTGCCAGCAGGGCTCAGCGGGGCTCCTACAATGAGCAGTTCTTC. It encodes CASRAQRGSYNEQFF.

V and J are TRBV4-1 and TRBJ2-1; the match to TRBD2 covers 13 bases. Unmatched junction bases numbered 7, after V lost 6 bases and J lost 5 bases. Germline values: CDR1 MGHRA, CDR2 YSYEKL. CDR3 size: 16 residues. Written as DNA, the CDR3 is TGCGCCAGCAGTACTCCCGGGACTAGCGGGAACAATGAGCAGTTCTTC. This sequence encodes CASSTPGTSGNNEQFF.

This sequence joins TRBV2 and TRBJ2-7, with 11 nucleotides matching TRBD1. V lost 5 bases to trimming and J lost 5 bases; unmatched junction nucleotides: 11. The germline V gene encodes CDR1 SNHLY and CDR2 FYNNEI. This CDR3 has 16 amino acids. Written as DNA, the CDR3 is TGTGCCAGCAGTAAGGGTGGACAGGGGGCGAGGAACGAGCAGTACTTC. Amino acids: CASSKGGQGARNEQYF.

The chain combines TRBV11-2 with TRBJ1-2; TRBD1 matches 12 bases. Trimming cost V 3 bases and J 4 bases; bases outside gene matches: 9. The CDR3 extends over 17 amino acids. Germline-derived CDR1 and CDR2 are SGHAT and FQNNGV. The CDR3 nucleotides read TGTGCCAGCAGCTTGGGACAGGGGGCAATCATCGGCTATGGCTACACCTTC. Its protein product is CASSLGQGAIIGYGYTF.

The chain carries TRBV29-1 and TRBJ1-2; TRBD1 matches at 7 bases. The V gene's germline CDR1 is SQVTM and CDR2 ANQGSEA. This CDR3 spans 12 amino acids. V was pared by 6 bases and J by 5 bases, with 6 bases of the junction left unmatched. CDR3 sequence: CSVRQGLYGYTF. The CDR3 region has the DNA TGCAGCGTACGACAGGGTTTGTATGGCTACACCTTC.

This chain links TRBV27 with TRBJ2-6; 9 bases match TRBD1. Germline CDR1 is MNHEY and CDR2 is SMNVEV (reference sequence). Trimming took 4 bases from V and 0 from J; bases not matched to a gene: 10. CDR3 length: 19 residues. CDR3 DNA: TGTGCCAGCAGTTCGACTCGGACAGGGGAAGTCTCTGGGGCCAACGTCCTGACTTTC. Protein product: CASSSTRTGEVSGANVLTF.

This clone showed up just once. The V call is TRBV15, the J call TRBJ1-5; weak D call: TRBD1 (5 bases). The CDR3 consists of 14 residues. CDR1 and CDR2 (germline): LNHNV, YYDKDF (reference sequence). Trimming left V 3 bases short and J 4 bases short, with 10 bases between. The CDR3 is CATSSGGGNQPQHF. Here the CDR3 DNA reads TGTGCCACCAGCAGTGGGGGGGGAAATCAGCCCCAGCATTTT.

This clone was seen ten or more times. This chain links TRBV3-1 (or the pseudogene TRBV3-2) with TRBJ1-5; D unresolved. Germline CDR1 reads LGHDT; CDR2 reads YNNKEL (reference sequence). This CDR3 region has 16 residues. The V end lost 1 base, the J end lost 2 bases, and 12 bases lay between the germline ends. The CDR3 loop is CASSQGPDIGNQPQHF. The CDR3 nucleotides are TGTGCCAGCAGCCAAGGGCCTGACATAGGCAATCAGCCCCAGCATTTT.

This clone was recorded only once. The chain links TRBV27 to TRBJ1-3, with a possible D match to TRBD1 (5 bases). Trimming cost V 3 bases and J 1 base, with 10 bases left between them. CDR3 size: 15 residues. CDR1 and CDR2 (germline): MNHEY, SMNVEV (reference sequence). CDR3 DNA: TGTGCCAGCAGTTTTTCGGGGGAGTCTGGAAACACCATATATTTT. Its translation: CASSFSGESGNTIYF.

The rearrangement uses TRBV4-1 and TRBJ2-7; perhaps TRBD2 as D (6 bases). The germline V and J ends were trimmed by 0 bases and 3 bases, with 18 bases remaining between them. The CDR3 spans 17 residues. The V gene's germline CDR1 is MGHRA and CDR2 YSYEKL. The CDR3 region is CASSQEGVAALRYEQYF. The CDR3 coding sequence is TGCGCCAGCAGCCAAGAGGGGGTAGCGGCCCTTCGCTACGAGCAGTACTTC.

This clone was observed a few times. The V gene is TRBV6-5, the J gene TRBJ1-6, with a tentative D call TRBD1 (5 bases). V was cut by 2 bases and J by 12 bases, with 14 bases left in between. CDR3 size: 14 residues. CDR1 is MNHEY, CDR2 SVGAGI, per germline. In DNA form, the CDR3 reads TGTGCCAGCAGTTACGCGCTCCAAGGGGAACCCCTCCACTTT. Translation: CASSYALQGEPLHF.

This chain links TRBV6-1 with TRBJ2-3; 12 bases map to TRBD2. Trimming cost V 6 bases and J 0 bases; bases outside gene matches: 7. The germline CDR1 and CDR2 sequences are MNHNS and SASEGT. The CDR3 is made up of 17 amino acids. The CDR3 DNA reads TGTGCCAGCAGAGAACCCCTAGCGGGGGGGAGCACAGATACGCAGTATTTT. Its protein product is CASREPLAGGSTDTQYF.

V gene TRBV9 combines with J gene TRBJ2-1; 11 nucleotides agree with TRBD2. This CDR3 spans 15 amino acids. Per the germline V gene, CDR1 is SGDLS and CDR2 is YYNGEE. With 0 bases clipped from V and 5 bases from J, the junction kept 1 base outside the gene matches. CDR3 protein: CASSVVSGRDNEQFF. The DNA for the CDR3 is TGTGCCAGCAGCGTAGTTAGCGGGAGGGACAATGAGCAGTTCTTC.

Of note for this clone: Other DNA sequences in the sample encode the same CDR3. V and J are TRBV5-4 and TRBJ1-1, with unresolved D. The CDR3 runs 14 residues. The V gene's germline CDR1 is SGHNT and CDR2 YYREEE (reference sequence). Trimming left V 0 bases short and J 2 bases short, with 8 bases between. The CDR3 region has the DNA TGTGCCAGCAGCTTGGGGCGGGAAAACACTGAAGCTTTCTTT. As protein: CASSLGRENTEAFF.